The rows below give T cell receptor beta chains drawn from one sample of a study of CD8+ T cells in alopecia areata. Only in-frame clones appear in the TCRdb table, and some are missing; sequencing was by immunoSEQ multiplex PCR. The sample holds 100,000 to 150,000 clones, around 61% seen once. Sequencing was performed on CD4+ T cells sorted from blood. These receptors were taken from a human donor in good health. Each CDR3 is given without its conserved first and last residue. Each record gives: CDR3 protein, D gene, V gene, J gene. The D gene is left open where the match is weak.

cdr3_aa: ASHLDGGKNIQY
d_call: .
v_call: TRBV2
j_call: TRBJ2-4

cdr3_aa: SSDGIQSGYT
d_call: .
v_call: TRBV29-1
j_call: TRBJ1-2

cdr3_aa: ASSVAGNTGELF
d_call: .
v_call: TRBV9
j_call: TRBJ2-2

cdr3_aa: ASSLLSSTDTQY
d_call: .
v_call: TRBV7-2
j_call: TRBJ2-3

cdr3_aa: AISLGTYEQY
d_call: .
v_call: TRBV10-3
j_call: TRBJ2-7

cdr3_aa: AISDGPSTEAF
d_call: .
v_call: TRBV10-3
j_call: TRBJ1-1

cdr3_aa: SVAVFAEQF
d_call: .
v_call: TRBV29-1
j_call: TRBJ2-1

cdr3_aa: ASRRGGRQETQY
d_call: TRBD2
v_call: TRBV27
j_call: TRBJ2-5

cdr3_aa: AWRLIARNEQF
d_call: .
v_call: TRBV30
j_call: TRBJ2-1

cdr3_aa: ASSLTDTQY
d_call: .
v_call: TRBV5-1
j_call: TRBJ2-3

cdr3_aa: SVTGSEGQNYGYT
d_call: .
v_call: TRBV29-1
j_call: TRBJ1-2

cdr3_aa: ASSSRQAFYGYT
d_call: .
v_call: TRBV5-6
j_call: TRBJ1-2

cdr3_aa: ASSHDGNTEAF
d_call: .
v_call: TRBV5-1
j_call: TRBJ1-1

cdr3_aa: ASRPSTGPNLEAF
d_call: TRBD1
v_call: TRBV7-9
j_call: TRBJ1-1

cdr3_aa: ASSELQGTYYNEQF
d_call: .
v_call: TRBV7-9
j_call: TRBJ2-1

cdr3_aa: ASSLGGSNQPQH
d_call: .
v_call: TRBV5-6
j_call: TRBJ1-5

cdr3_aa: ASSYGTTPSTDTQY
d_call: TRBD2
v_call: TRBV6-5
j_call: TRBJ2-3

cdr3_aa: ASSRTGTSGGTDTQY
d_call: TRBD2
v_call: TRBV4-1
j_call: TRBJ2-3

cdr3_aa: ASSQTEETQY
d_call: .
v_call: TRBV5-1
j_call: TRBJ2-5

cdr3_aa: ASSLYGGTDGYT
d_call: .
v_call: TRBV7-8
j_call: TRBJ1-2

cdr3_aa: ASSPGAGVYEQY
d_call: .
v_call: TRBV5-1
j_call: TRBJ2-7

cdr3_aa: ASSQDTGSNEKLF
d_call: .
v_call: TRBV14
j_call: TRBJ1-4

cdr3_aa: ASSFSGDTQY
d_call: .
v_call: TRBV7-6
j_call: TRBJ2-3

cdr3_aa: ARPGQAFYGYT
d_call: TRBD1
v_call: TRBV23-1
j_call: TRBJ1-2

cdr3_aa: ASSRTSGGTDTQY
d_call: TRBD2
v_call: TRBV5-4
j_call: TRBJ2-3

cdr3_aa: ATSRDGSEKLF
d_call: .
v_call: TRBV15
j_call: TRBJ1-4

cdr3_aa: ASKPQRAVKDTQY
d_call: .
v_call: TRBV2
j_call: TRBJ2-3

cdr3_aa: ASSRTSGAYNEQF
d_call: TRBD2
v_call: TRBV5-1
j_call: TRBJ2-1

cdr3_aa: ASSQITGDYGYT
d_call: TRBD1
v_call: TRBV7-2
j_call: TRBJ1-2

cdr3_aa: ASSFRQLAF
d_call: .
v_call: TRBV5-8
j_call: TRBJ1-2

cdr3_aa: ASSEFRNTGELF
d_call: .
v_call: TRBV2
j_call: TRBJ2-2

cdr3_aa: ASSINRISGNQPQH
d_call: .
v_call: TRBV19
j_call: TRBJ1-5

cdr3_aa: ASSENSEFTGELF
d_call: .
v_call: TRBV2
j_call: TRBJ2-2

cdr3_aa: ATSSPGAEETQY
d_call: .
v_call: TRBV15
j_call: TRBJ2-5

cdr3_aa: SVSSERGGLETQY
d_call: TRBD2
v_call: TRBV29-1
j_call: TRBJ2-5

cdr3_aa: SGGPFVTEAF
d_call: .
v_call: TRBV29-1
j_call: TRBJ1-1

cdr3_aa: ASSWEVNTEAF
d_call: .
v_call: TRBV7-8
j_call: TRBJ1-1

cdr3_aa: ASSQNRAGQPQH
d_call: .
v_call: TRBV4-1
j_call: TRBJ1-5

cdr3_aa: ASSQQGAEGTQY
d_call: TRBD1
v_call: TRBV6-5
j_call: TRBJ2-5

cdr3_aa: ASSSLTSEAGELF
d_call: TRBD2
v_call: TRBV5-1
j_call: TRBJ2-2